This T cell receptor beta chain was recorded in a study of cytomegalovirus exposure and HLA in healthy donors. From germline, CDR1 is SQVTM and CDR2 ANQGSEA. This CDR3 comprises 15 residues. V dropped 0 bases and J dropped 3 bases, with 12 bases sitting between them. Amplification used 60 Vbeta primers and 13 Jbeta primers. Method: immunoSEQ multiplex PCR; TCRdb's copy keeps in-frame clones and lacks some. This repertoire shows around 99,000 clones, 55% to 75% found once; its top ten account for 5.4%. This receptor was identified in a woman in her 70s in good health and CMV-seropositive. The chain joins TRBV29-1 to TRBJ2-1; tentative D call: TRBD1 (5 bases). The sequenced sample was PBMCs. The CDR3 reads CSVEEGRKIYNEQFF. CDR3 DNA sequence: TGCAGCGTTGAAGAGGGGCGGAAGATCTACAATGAGCAGTTCTTC.